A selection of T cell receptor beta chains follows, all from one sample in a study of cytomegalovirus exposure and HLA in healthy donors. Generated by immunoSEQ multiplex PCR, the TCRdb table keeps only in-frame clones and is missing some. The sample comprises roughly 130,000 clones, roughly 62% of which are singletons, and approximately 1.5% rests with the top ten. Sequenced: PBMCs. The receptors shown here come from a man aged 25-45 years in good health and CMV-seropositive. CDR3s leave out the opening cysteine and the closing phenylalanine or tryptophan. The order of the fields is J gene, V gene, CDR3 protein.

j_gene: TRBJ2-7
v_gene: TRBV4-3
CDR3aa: ASSQDGRQGYEQY

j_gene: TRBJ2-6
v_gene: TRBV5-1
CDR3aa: ASSLSTGGTGANVLT

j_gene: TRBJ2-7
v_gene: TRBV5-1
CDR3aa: ASSLALSSDRSEQY

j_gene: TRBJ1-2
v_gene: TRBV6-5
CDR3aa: ASSYFGGGASYGYT

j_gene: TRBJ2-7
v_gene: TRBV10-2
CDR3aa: ASSEDYLRYEQY

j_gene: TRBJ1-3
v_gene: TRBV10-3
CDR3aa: AISENRVGNTIY

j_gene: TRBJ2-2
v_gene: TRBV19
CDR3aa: ASSTRLAREGTGELF

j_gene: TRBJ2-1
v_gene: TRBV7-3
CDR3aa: ASSVTGSSYNEQF

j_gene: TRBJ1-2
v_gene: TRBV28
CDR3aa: ASSTRDTYGYT

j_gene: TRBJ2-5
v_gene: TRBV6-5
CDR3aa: ASSYYRPGETQY

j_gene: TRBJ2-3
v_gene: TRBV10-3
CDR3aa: AISTPGTGTDTQY

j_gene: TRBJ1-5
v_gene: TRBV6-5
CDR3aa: ASSPGQSNQPQH

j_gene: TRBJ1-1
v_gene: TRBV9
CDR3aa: ASSVTAMNTEAF

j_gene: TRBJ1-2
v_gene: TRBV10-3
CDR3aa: AISESTRLTGGLYGYT

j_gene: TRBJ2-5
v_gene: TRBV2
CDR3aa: CSVGVGETQY

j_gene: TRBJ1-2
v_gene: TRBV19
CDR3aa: ASSIQANYGYT